Detailed here is one T cell receptor beta chain. Trimming removed 0 bases from V and 1 base from J; junction bases left unmatched: 5. The CDR3 has 18 amino acids. The data originate from a study of blood T cell repertoires in COVID-19. Source study methods: Counts of nucleated cells, estimated from reference gene primer amplification, were obtained. Sequenced by immunoSEQ multiplex PCR; TCRdb stores in-frame clones only, minus some. Clonal size and the V and J genes are those of that table, whereas D and trimming came from the DNA. The sample shows about 34,000 clones, over 70% of them seen only once.

This chain connects TRBV23-1 to TRBJ2-2; 10 nucleotides agree with TRBD1. TRBV23-1 is treated as an ORF (open reading frame) with a function not yet certain. This TCR was sampled from a man older than 75 with acute or convalescent COVID-19. The material sequenced was peripheral blood. The CDR3 here is CASSQSGQGLGNTGELFF. CDR3 DNA sequence: TGCGCCAGCAGTCAATCGGGACAGGGGCTGGGGAACACCGGGGAGCTGTTTTTT.